Each of the 6 T cell receptor beta chains below was sequenced from the same sample in a study of blood T cells in healthy people across ages. The second PCR ran roughly 6 to 11 cycles with a sample-barcoded 5' primer and J-beta primers. TCRdb re-analysed the 5' RACE reads in MiXCR, keeping a single row per CDR3 protein. The table includes roughly 730,000 distinct CDR3 sequences, about 61% detected once. Sequenced sample: blood. The receptors come from a man between 35 and 55 years old in good health.

V usage is TRBV7-2 and J usage is TRBJ2-3; D gene unclear. CDR3 length: 16 residues. Germline CDR1 SGHTA, CDR2 FQGNSA. V was pared by 2 bases and J by 1 base, with 13 bases between. CDR3 bases: TGTGCCAGCAGCTTATCTGCAAGTGGTGGCACAGATACGCAGTATTTT. Translating gives CASSLSASGGTDTQYF.

Remarks on this clonotype: Possible read error: a much larger clone is one base away. The chain is built from TRBV3-1 and TRBJ2-7; a weak D match, TRBD2 (7 bases). Germline CDR1 and CDR2: LGHDT and YNNKEL (reference sequence). The V gene lost 4 bases and the J gene lost 4 bases, with 17 bases spanning the gap. The CDR3 consists of 15 residues. The CDR3 is CASSPLGGGEYEQYF. Here the CDR3 DNA reads TGTGCCAGCAGCCCCCTAGGAGGGGGGGAGTACGAGCAGTACTTC.

This chain uses TRBV4-1 with TRBJ2-7; a weak D match, TRBD2 (6 bases). The CDR3 consists of 15 residues. Germline CDR1 and CDR2: MGHRA and YSYEKL. The germline V and J ends were trimmed by 1 base and 3 bases, with 13 bases remaining between them. CDR3 protein: CASSQVTGDLYEQYF. CDR3 in DNA: TGCGCCAGCAGCCAAGTGACGGGAGACCTCTACGAGCAGTACTTC.

This clonotype appeared a few times. The chain employs TRBV11-2 and TRBJ2-2; D gene ambiguous. CDR1 is SGHAT and CDR2 is FQNNGV in the germline V gene. The CDR3 is made up of 15 amino acids. V shed 4 bases and J shed 7 bases, with 16 bases lying between them. The CDR3 is CASSWGFLVNGELFF. CDR3 coding DNA: TGTGCCAGCAGCTGGGGATTTTTAGTGAACGGGGAGCTGTTTTTT.

V usage is TRBV7-6 and J usage is TRBJ1-1, with a weak D call TRBD1 (5 bases). Trimming removed 5 bases from V and 3 bases from J, with 13 bases in between. The length of the CDR3 is 14 residues. Germline CDR1 and CDR2: SGHVS and FNYEAQ. CDR3 in amino acids: CASSPGRDYTEAFF. The CDR3 DNA follows: TGTGCCAGCAGCCCGGGACGAGACTACACTGAAGCTTTCTTT.

This clonotype showed up many times. The rearrangement links TRBV7-2 to TRBJ2-6; D tentatively fits TRBD1 or TRBD2 (5 bases each). V was pared by 5 bases and J by 4 bases, with 30 bases between. The CDR3 is 21 amino acids. Germline CDR1 and CDR2: SGHTA and FQGNSA. The CDR3 DNA reads TGTGCCAGCAGCCTCCCTTCTCTAGCCGTTAAGAAACAGGCCGGGGCCAACGTCCTGACTTTC. This sequence encodes CASSLPSLAVKKQAGANVLTF.